Listed below are T cell receptor beta chains from one sample, sequenced in a study of a mutant IDH1 vaccine in newly diagnosed glioma. The antigens these receptors bind are not known. Profiling relied on immunoSEQ multiplex PCR, and the TCRdb table lists in-frame clones only, not all of them. The sample has over 25,000 clones, 87% seen once. The source was peripheral blood mononuclear cells (PBMCs), collected from a glioma patient whose treatment included an IDH1 peptide vaccine. These receptors were taken from a woman between 35 and 50 years old with glioma. Some clones in this sample may be carry-over from other donors' samples. Both conserved end residues are part of each CDR3.

TRBV4-1 CASSREGESTDTQYF
TRBV27 CASGPRTENQPQHF
TRBV10-3 CAISELGTGSGNTIYF
TRBV4-2 CASSPQTGGIYEQYF
TRBV27 CASSLVLGGRIGEAFF
TRBV4-1 CASSQVGGATEAFF
TRBV15 CATSIGTGTLGNTIYF
TRBV7-9 CASSETEAFF
TRBV5-6 CASSLTSGRMIYTF
TRBV6-5 CASSYTGGLIGDTQYF
TRBV28 CASSLSPVSGELFF
TRBV7-3 CASSLGTDEKLFF
TRBV5-1 CASSLAEVAKNLETQYF
TRBV5-5 CASSLARTVGSGYTF
TRBV7-8 CASSLAGQGLYGYTF
TRBV7-9 CASTHAARRLNEQFF
TRBV10-3 CAARGDAIDTQYF
TRBV6-6 CASRGGFLVGANVLTF
TRBV27 CASSKGQGGDQPQHF
TRBV11-3 CASSLDGNSGANVLTF
TRBV5-4 CASSLGTTTDTQYF
TRBV5-1 CASSPRFDRGFSGNTIYF
TRBV5-1 CASSSPAGRGEKLFF
TRBV29-1 CSAETGIRETQYF
TRBV4-1 CASSQAEAQPQHF
TRBV5-1 CASSGTSGGPTWQYF
TRBV21-1 CASSKVQPGPLTRVQFF